Described below is a single TCR beta chain sequence and its context. The entry originates in a study of blood T cell repertoires in COVID-19. Overall study context: T cells, B-cell-depleted T cells, or PBMCs provided the cDNA or gDNA that served as material.

While infection was still active, Seattle patients were enrolled and then followed longitudinally. Original handling: For nucleated cells, counts were estimated from reference gene primer amplification. Sequencing used immunoSEQ multiplex PCR; TCRdb keeps in-frame clones, though not all of them. The D gene and trimming were derived from the DNA, and the V and J assignments and clone size from that table. The sample has tens of thousands of clones, approximately 88% seen once. After removal of 3 bases from V and 8 bases from J, the junction contained 2 bases not matched to a gene. This CDR3 region has 14 residues. Germline assignment: CDR1 SGHRS and CDR2 YFSETQ.

V is TRBV5-1 and J is TRBJ2-1; 13 bases agree with TRBD2. The sequenced sample was peripheral blood. This receptor was identified in a man aged 40-50 years with COVID-19, enrolled during active disease. The CDR3 is CASSSGLAGYEQFF. CDR3 nucleotide sequence: TGCGCCAGCAGCTCGGGACTAGCGGGGTATGAGCAGTTCTTC.